The 4 T cell receptor beta chains reported below all come from one sample, sequenced in a study of blood T cell repertoires in COVID-19. TCRdb's table, derived via immunoSEQ multiplex PCR, lists solely in-frame clones and lacks some. Among roughly 100,000 clones listed, 70% to 80% were seen once. Sequences were obtained from peripheral blood. These receptors originate from a man in his 60s with active or convalescent COVID-19.

The genes are TRBV7-6 and TRBJ2-2; D is uncertain. Trimming removed 4 bases at V and 5 bases at J, with 11 bases between. This CDR3 contains 14 residues. Germline CDR1 reads SGHVS; CDR2 reads FNYEAQ. The CDR3 DNA sequence: TGTGCCAGCAGCTCCTTGGCGACAACCGGGGAGCTGTTTTTT. Protein sequence: CASSSLATTGELFF.

The genes are TRBV15 and TRBJ1-1; D not resolved. The V end lost 5 bases, the J end lost 3 bases, and 10 bases lay between the germline ends. Germline lookup yields CDR1 LNHNV and CDR2 YYDKDF (reference sequence). CDR3 length: 13 residues. The chain's CDR3 is CATSRRLDTEAFF. The CDR3 region has the DNA TGTGCCACCAGCCGCCGCCTAGACACTGAAGCTTTCTTT.

V and J are TRBV19 and TRBJ1-2, with TRBD1 matching over 7 bases. CDR3 size: 13 residues. CDR1 is LNHDA, CDR2 SQIVND, per germline (reference sequence). Trimming removed 7 bases from V and 4 bases from J; junction bases left unmatched: 6. In DNA form, the CDR3 reads TGTGCCAGTAAGAAGGGGGCCATCTATGGCTACACCTTC. As protein: CASKKGAIYGYTF.

CDR3 residues: CSVEDNERNLYNEQFF. The DNA of the CDR3 is TGCAGCGTTGAAGATAATGAGCGGAACTTATACAATGAGCAGTTCTTC. The rearrangement joins TRBV29-1 to TRBJ2-1; D is possibly TRBD2 (5 bases). Trimming pared 0 bases from V and 4 bases from J, leaving 16 bases between. The CDR3 runs to 16 residues. Germline loops: CDR1 SQVTM, CDR2 ANQGSEA.